Here is one T cell receptor (beta chain) with its context. Its antigen is not identified. The sample is drawn from a study of blood T cells in healthy people across ages. The study, taken as a whole, reports: Higher diversity and more naive CD4+ cells were features of long-lived donors, compared to aged donors. With age, beta diversity per million T cells declined roughly linearly, significantly by approximately 41.

Per-sample PBMC isolation yielded at least 7 million cells. A second PCR of roughly 6 to 12 cycles used a sample-barcoded 5' primer and a J-beta primer mix. TCRdb independently ran MiXCR on the 5' RACE reads; one entry per CDR3 protein. Of more than 600,000 distinct CDR3 sequences listed, 25% are singletons. The V end was cut by 3 bases, the J end by 2 bases, with 9 bases between. Germline V gene lookup returns CDR1 SQVTM and CDR2 ANQGSEA. CDR3 length: 13 amino acids. The same specimen was also included in a second study, on T cells of mothers and their children. From that study: Inherited differences only slightly affect thymic shaping of TCR recombination output.

The sequenced sample consisted of blood. This TCR came from a boy aged 5-17 years in good health. The genes are TRBV29-1 and TRBJ2-3; D unresolved. CDR3 protein: CSVDGQNTDTQYF. The CDR3 coding sequence is TGCAGCGTTGATGGCCAGAACACAGATACGCAGTATTTT.